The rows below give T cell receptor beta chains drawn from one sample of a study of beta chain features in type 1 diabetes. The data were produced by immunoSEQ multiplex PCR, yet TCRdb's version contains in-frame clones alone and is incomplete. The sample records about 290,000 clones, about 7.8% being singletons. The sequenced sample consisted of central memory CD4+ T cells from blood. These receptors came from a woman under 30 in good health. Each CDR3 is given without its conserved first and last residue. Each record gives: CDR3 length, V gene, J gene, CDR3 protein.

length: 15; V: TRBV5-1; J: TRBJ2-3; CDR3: ASTLGMSGSPADTQY
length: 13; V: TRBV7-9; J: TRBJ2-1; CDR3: ASSLGTGLYNEQF
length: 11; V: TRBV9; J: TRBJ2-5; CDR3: ASSVRIQETQY
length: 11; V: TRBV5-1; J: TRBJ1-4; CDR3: ASGQEVNEKLF
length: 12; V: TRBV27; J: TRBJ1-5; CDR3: ASSVTGVNQPQH
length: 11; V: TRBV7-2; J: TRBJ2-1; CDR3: ASSPTSYNEQF
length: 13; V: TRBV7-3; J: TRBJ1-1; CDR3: ASSGTGGFYTEAF
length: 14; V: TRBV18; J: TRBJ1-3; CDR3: ASSPRAAHSGNTIY
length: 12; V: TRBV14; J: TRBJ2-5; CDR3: ASSQMASRKTQY
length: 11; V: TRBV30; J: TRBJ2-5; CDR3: AWIRRDGETQY
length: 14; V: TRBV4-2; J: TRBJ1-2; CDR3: ASSLGWGQGNYGYT
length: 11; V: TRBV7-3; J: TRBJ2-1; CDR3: ASSLNRHNEQF
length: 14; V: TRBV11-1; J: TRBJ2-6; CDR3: ASSSRPGSGANVLT
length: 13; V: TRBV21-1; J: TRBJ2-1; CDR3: ASYPLRGSYNEQF
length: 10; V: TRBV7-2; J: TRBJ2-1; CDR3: ASSFSRDEQF
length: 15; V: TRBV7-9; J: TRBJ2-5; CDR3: ASSSTLHTALRETQY
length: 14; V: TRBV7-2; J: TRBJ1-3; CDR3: ASTPGGTNSGNTIY
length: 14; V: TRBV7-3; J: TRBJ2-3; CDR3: ASSRRGSSGIDTQY
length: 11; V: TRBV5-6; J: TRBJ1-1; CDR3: ASSLVMRGAAF
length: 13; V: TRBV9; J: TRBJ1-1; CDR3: ASSPPGQGNSEAF
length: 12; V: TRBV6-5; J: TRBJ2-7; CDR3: ASSPDRISYEQY
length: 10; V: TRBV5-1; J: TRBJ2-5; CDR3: ASSPPGETQY
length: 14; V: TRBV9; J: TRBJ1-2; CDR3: ASSVEGREASRRYT
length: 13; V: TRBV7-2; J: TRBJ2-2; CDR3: ASSQGRGLGGELF
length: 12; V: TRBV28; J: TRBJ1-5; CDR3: ASLGGQGYQPQH
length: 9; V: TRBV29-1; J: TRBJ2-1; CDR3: SAILDLKQF
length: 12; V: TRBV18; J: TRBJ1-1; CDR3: ASSPRGMNTEAF
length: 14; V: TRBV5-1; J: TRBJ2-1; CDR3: ASSLFSGDTYNEQF
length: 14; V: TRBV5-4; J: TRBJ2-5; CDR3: ASSEGTSGGPKTQY
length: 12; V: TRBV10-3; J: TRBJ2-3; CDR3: AISAGRDGDTQY
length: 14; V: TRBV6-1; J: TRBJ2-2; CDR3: ASSEPVVGAPGELF
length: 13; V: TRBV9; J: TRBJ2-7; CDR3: ASSVDPAGTYEQY
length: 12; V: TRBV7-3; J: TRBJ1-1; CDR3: ASSSRDSNTEAF
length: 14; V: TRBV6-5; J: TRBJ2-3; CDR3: ASSYSSPPDTDTQY
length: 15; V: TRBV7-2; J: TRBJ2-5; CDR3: ASSLRLGDPLQETQY
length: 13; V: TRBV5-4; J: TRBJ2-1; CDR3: ASSLVGREDNEQF
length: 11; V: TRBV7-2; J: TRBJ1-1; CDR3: ASSVETNTEAF
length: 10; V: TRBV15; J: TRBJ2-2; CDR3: ATEHGTGELF
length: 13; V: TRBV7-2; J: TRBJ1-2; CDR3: ASSPASGDPYGYT
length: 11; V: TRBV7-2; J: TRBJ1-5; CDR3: ASSLGSDRNQH
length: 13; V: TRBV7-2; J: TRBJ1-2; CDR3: ASSLGRVGGYGYT
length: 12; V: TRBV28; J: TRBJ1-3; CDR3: ASSFVGPEHTIY
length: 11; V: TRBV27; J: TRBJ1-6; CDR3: ASSPQPNSPLH
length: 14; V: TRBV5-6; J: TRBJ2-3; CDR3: ASSFLGQGAADTQY
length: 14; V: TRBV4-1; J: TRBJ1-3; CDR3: ASSSQGVGSGNTIY
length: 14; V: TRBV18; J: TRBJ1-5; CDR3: ASSPMTGDSNQPQH
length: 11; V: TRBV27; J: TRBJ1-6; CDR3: ASRDSYNSPLH
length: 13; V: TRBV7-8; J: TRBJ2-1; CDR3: ASSPLRSGYNEQF
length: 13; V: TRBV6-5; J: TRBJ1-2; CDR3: ASSVQGTGNYGYT
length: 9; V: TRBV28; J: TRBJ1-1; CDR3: ASLQNTEAF
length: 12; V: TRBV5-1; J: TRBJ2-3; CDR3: ASSLLEWGDTQY
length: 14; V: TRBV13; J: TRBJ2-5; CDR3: ASRLLGSRAQETQY
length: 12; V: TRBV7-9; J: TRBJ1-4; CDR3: ASSLGTGGEKLF
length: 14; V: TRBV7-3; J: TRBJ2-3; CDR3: ASSFPLGQGEDTQY